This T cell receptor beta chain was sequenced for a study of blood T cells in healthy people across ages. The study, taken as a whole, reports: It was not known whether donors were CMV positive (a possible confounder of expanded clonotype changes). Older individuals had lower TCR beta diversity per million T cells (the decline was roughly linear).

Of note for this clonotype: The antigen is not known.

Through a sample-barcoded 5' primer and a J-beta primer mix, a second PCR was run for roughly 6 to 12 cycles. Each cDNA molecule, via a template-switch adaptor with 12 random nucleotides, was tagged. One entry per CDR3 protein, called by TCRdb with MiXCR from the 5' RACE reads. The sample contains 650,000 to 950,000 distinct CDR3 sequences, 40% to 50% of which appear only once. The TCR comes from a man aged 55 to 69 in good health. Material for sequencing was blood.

This CDR3 is CASSLAGQGITEAFF. In nucleotides, the CDR3 is TGTGCCAGCAGCTTAGCCGGACAGGGAATCACTGAAGCTTTCTTT. This chain uses TRBV7-9 with TRBJ1-1; 8 bases map to TRBD1. CDR1 and CDR2 from the germline V gene are SEHNR and FQNEAQ (reference sequence). V lost 0 bases and J lost 4; bases outside the gene matches: 4. The CDR3 has 15 residues.